This T cell receptor beta chain was obtained from a study of human T cells and chemical hapten exposure. General observations from the study: The study found that DPC sensitization did not change TCRs above 1 in 1000 frequency.

This clonotype has ten or more counts. Its antigen is as yet unknown. The time point: patch test 2, 6 weeks after DPC sensitization. Stated treatment: therapeutic diphenylcyclopropenone sensitization with weekly scalp DPC. The total RNA was obtained from whole blood that was not fractionated. Via MiXCR, TCRdb re-called the RACE reads, giving one row per CDR3 protein. Here the sample spans around 360,000 distinct CDR3 sequences, about 6% being singletons. This material consisted of whole blood, taken in connection with sensitization to the hapten diphenylcyclopropenone (DPC). This receptor was identified in a woman under 30 with alopecia areata. Some clones in this sample may be carry-over from other donors' samples.

The CDR3 nucleotides read TGTGCCAGCAGTGAATTAACGAACACTGAAGCTTTCTTT. This translates into CASSELTNTEAFF. This chain joins TRBV2 and TRBJ1-1, with D unclear. CDR1 and CDR2 from the germline V gene are SNHLY and FYNNEI. V lost 2 bases, J lost 1 base, and 5 bases lay in between. CDR3 length: 13 residues.